The clone carrying this T cell receptor beta chain is classed as medium-sized (0.01 to 0.1%). Its antigen is still unknown. The V and J ends lost 7 bases and 5 bases respectively, with 6 bases between them. Looked up from germline, CDR1 is SNHLY and CDR2 is FYNNEI. This CDR3 has 10 amino acids. Bulk tumor genomic DNA served as template, at roughly 600 ng per sample. Biopsies, several per primary tumor and spaced far apart, were collected during surgery. Curative surgical treatment was performed in patients who had newly diagnosed, untreated non-small cell lung cancer. Each donor was a newly diagnosed non-small cell lung cancer patient undergoing surgery with curative intent. The data are from a study of immune heterogeneity within non-small cell lung tumors. Whole-study context: Classification of the tumors gave several squamous cell carcinomas, around 9 non-squamous carcinomas and 1 not otherwise specified.

Study results and limitations: Tumor sites in a patient shared identical dominant CDR3 beta clonotypes and also carried site-unique high-frequency clones. The high-frequency T-cell receptor beta clonotypes mostly did not match up between individual patients.

Using 32 V and 13 J primers, multiplex PCR amplified TCR beta CDR3. Each CDR3 protein is one row after TCRdb ran MiXCR on the multiplex PCR reads. The repertoire has about 2,000 distinct CDR3 sequences, 20% to 30% of them found once; the top ten carry 8.3%. This sequence originates from a woman aged 55-69 years with non-small cell lung cancer. Material for sequencing was lung tumor tissue. This chain connects TRBV2 to TRBJ2-7; D is uncertain. The CDR3 spells CASKDHEQYF. CDR3 bases: TGTGCCAGCAAGGACCACGAGCAGTACTTC.